Below, 10 T cell receptor beta chains from the same sample are listed, as sequenced in a study of T-cell memory formation after mild COVID-19. Via MiXCR, TCRdb re-called the 5' RACE reads, giving one row per CDR3 protein. Found here are a few hundred thousand distinct CDR3 sequences, around a quarter of them singletons; the top ten hold roughly an eighth. Sequencing used PBMCs or a T cell subset sorted from them (not recorded which). The receptors here all came from an adult woman who had mild COVID-19 (a few samples of this study predate the infection). Cell type and time point are not known.

CDR3 sequence (DNA): TGCAGCTCCTCAGACAGGACAGATACGCAGTATTTT. This translates into CSSSDRTDTQYF. J is TRBJ2-3 and V is TRBV20-1; D possibly corresponds to TRBD1 (6 bases). This CDR3 has 12 residues. Germline CDR1 reads DFQATT; CDR2 reads SNEGSKA (reference sequence).

The chain links TRBV6-5 to TRBJ2-2; TRBD1 agrees at 7 bases. There are 17 residues in the CDR3. Germline V gives CDR1 MNHEY, CDR2 SVGAGI. The ends lost 3 bases at V and 5 bases at J; junction bases unmatched: 12. This CDR3 is CASSYSKPGQPTGELFF. The CDR3 DNA sequence: TGTGCCAGCAGTTATTCTAAACCGGGACAGCCGACCGGGGAGCTGTTTTTT.

The chain links TRBV11-2 to TRBJ2-7; perhaps TRBD1 as D (6 bases). The CDR3 length is 13 residues. The ends were cut back, 5 bases at V and 2 bases at J, with 10 bases in the middle. The germline V gene encodes CDR1 SGHAT and CDR2 FQNNGV. The CDR3 here is CASSPGVTYEQYF. CDR3 in DNA: TGTGCCAGCAGCCCAGGGGTGACCTACGAGCAGTACTTC.

There are a few counts of this clonotype. This chain connects TRBV30 to TRBJ2-1; 9 bases line up with TRBD2. Germline CDR1 reads GTSNPN; CDR2 reads SVGIG (reference sequence). This CDR3 is 16 amino acids long. V shed 0 bases, J shed 5 bases, and the junction held 8 bases outside the gene matches. CDR3 loop: CAWSVGKRGVNNEQFF. In nucleotides, the CDR3 is TGTGCCTGGAGTGTAGGGAAGCGGGGGGTGAACAATGAGCAGTTCTTC.

The table lists this clonotype with a few counts. The gene calls are TRBV20-1 and TRBJ2-7; the D call may be TRBD1 or TRBD2 (5 bases each). Trimming shortened V by 0 bases and J by 4 bases, and 10 bases separated the two germline ends. This CDR3 is built from 13 residues. The germline V gene has CDR1 DFQATT and CDR2 SNEGSKA (reference sequence). CDR3 in amino acids: CSARDSGSYEQYF. CDR3 DNA: TGCAGTGCTAGAGATTCAGGGAGTTACGAGCAGTACTTC.

This chain connects TRBV20-1 to TRBJ1-2; no definite D call. The CDR3 totals 14 residues. Germline V lookup: CDR1 DFQATT, CDR2 SNEGSKA (reference sequence). With 6 bases removed from V and 4 bases from J, the gap between germline ends came to 18 bases. As DNA, the CDR3 is TGCAGTGCCCTCAGTCCGGTATCCGTCTATGGCTACACCTTC. It specifies CSALSPVSVYGYTF.

This clonotype has a handful of counts. The V call is TRBV23-1, the J call TRBJ1-1, with TRBD1 matching 8 bases. TRBV23-1 falls under the ORF class, with uncertain function. CDR3 length: 14 amino acids. Trimming cost V 6 bases and J 1 base; bases outside gene matches: 4. The CDR3 coding sequence is TGCGCCAGCAGGCCTGACAGGGGGAACACTGAAGCTTTCTTT. Translating it yields CASRPDRGNTEAFF.

The J gene is TRBJ2-1, the V gene TRBV7-2, with D hard to call. Trimming pared 5 bases from V and 10 bases from J, leaving 15 bases between. The germline gives CDR1 SGHTA, CDR2 FQGNSA. The CDR3 contains 13 residues. This CDR3 is CASSRASLEEQFF. The DNA of the CDR3 is TGTGCCAGCAGCCGTGCAAGTCTAGAGGAGCAGTTCTTC.

The chain links TRBV20-1 to TRBJ2-7; 8 bases fit TRBD2. The CDR3 spans 13 residues. V lost 5 bases, J lost 4 bases, and 7 bases stayed unmatched. Germline V gene sequence: CDR1 DFQATT, CDR2 SNEGSKA (reference sequence). In DNA form, the CDR3 reads TGCAGTGCTGTGGCGGGGGGCAGGTACGAGCAGTACTTC. Its translation: CSAVAGGRYEQYF.

V usage is TRBV6-5 and J usage is TRBJ2-3, with 10 bases fitting TRBD1. The V gene's germline CDR1 is MNHEY and CDR2 SVGAGI. The CDR3 loop spans 15 amino acids. V was pared by 6 bases and J by 2 bases, with 5 bases of the junction left unmatched. The CDR3 loop reads CASRRGQGSTDTQYF. CDR3 coding DNA: TGTGCCAGCAGGCGGGGACAGGGGTCCACAGATACGCAGTATTTT.